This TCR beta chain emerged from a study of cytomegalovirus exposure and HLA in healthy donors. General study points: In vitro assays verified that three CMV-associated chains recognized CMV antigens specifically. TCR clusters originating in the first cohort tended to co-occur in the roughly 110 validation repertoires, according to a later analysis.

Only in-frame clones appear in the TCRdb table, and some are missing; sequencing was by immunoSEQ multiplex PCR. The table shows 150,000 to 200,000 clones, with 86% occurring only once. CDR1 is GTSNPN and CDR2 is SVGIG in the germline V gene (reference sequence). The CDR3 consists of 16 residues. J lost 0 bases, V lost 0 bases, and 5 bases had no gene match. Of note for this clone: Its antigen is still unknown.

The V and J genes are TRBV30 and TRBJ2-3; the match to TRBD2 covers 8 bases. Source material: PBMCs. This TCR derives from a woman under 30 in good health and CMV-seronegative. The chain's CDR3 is CAWSVGLAVSTDTQYF. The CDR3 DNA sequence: TGTGCCTGGAGTGTCGGACTAGCAGTGAGCACAGATACGCAGTATTTT.